The T cell receptor beta chain under discussion was sequenced for a study of shared clonotypes between healthy human individuals. Overall study: With ages of 18 to 49, the donors were a couple of women and a few men. Regarding the study as a whole: Naive CD4 clonotypes overlapped across several donors at approximately 5%. The authors sampled blood alone, and tissue repertoires likely differ.

Terminally differentiated effector memory CD45RA+ cells were excluded from the naive CD8 cells, which were CD45RO-negative and positively selected for CCR7. Original processing notes: Junction-only sequences without quality scores were provided by ImmunoSEQ, so filtering was different. TCRdb's copy holds only in-frame clones and misses some; the assay was immunoSEQ multiplex PCR. V and J calls and clone size are those listed in that table; D and trimming were worked out from the DNA. Of around 2,000,000 clones listed, about 95% are singletons. V was pared by 3 bases and J by 8 bases, with 2 bases of the junction left unmatched. There are 13 residues in the CDR3. Germline assignment: CDR1 LNHNV and CDR2 YYDKDF (reference sequence). Regarding this clone: Its antigen is unidentified.

The sequenced material came from naive CD8+ T cells sorted from blood. The clonotype was recovered from a man between 18 and 35 years old in good health. V is TRBV15 and J is TRBJ1-2; 11 bases are a match to TRBD1. CDR3: CATSSGTGGGYTF. The CDR3 DNA reads as TGTGCCACCAGCAGTGGGACAGGGGGAGGCTACACCTTC.